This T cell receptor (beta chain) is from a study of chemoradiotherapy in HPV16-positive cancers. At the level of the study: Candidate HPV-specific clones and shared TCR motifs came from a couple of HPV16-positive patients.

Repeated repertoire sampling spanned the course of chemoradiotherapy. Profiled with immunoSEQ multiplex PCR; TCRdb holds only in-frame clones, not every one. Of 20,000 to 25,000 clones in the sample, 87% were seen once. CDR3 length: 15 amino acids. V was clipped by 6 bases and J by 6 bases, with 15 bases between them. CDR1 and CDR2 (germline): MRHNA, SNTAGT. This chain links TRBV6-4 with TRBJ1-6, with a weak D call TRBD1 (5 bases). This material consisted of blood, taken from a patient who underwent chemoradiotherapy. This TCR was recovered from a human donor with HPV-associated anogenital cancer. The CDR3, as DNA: TGTGCCAGCAGCACCCGGGACCAGGGTAATTCACCCCTCCACTTT. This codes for CASSTRDQGNSPLHF.